The 27 T cell receptor beta chains presented below share a single source sample, sequenced in a study of T cell responses to AZD1222 COVID-19 vaccine. The table came from immunoSEQ multiplex PCR; TCRdb's copy has only in-frame clones and leaves some out. The data show 95,000 to 150,000 clones, over 75% seen once. The sample here was peripheral blood, taken on day 0 of AZD1222 vaccination. The source of these receptors is an adult in good health.

This clone has only one observation. The chain joins TRBV2 to TRBJ2-7, with TRBD2 identical over 10 bases. There are 14 residues in the CDR3. The junction had 6 bases not matched to a gene; V was cut back by 6 bases and J by 4 bases. Germline values: CDR1 SNHLY, CDR2 FYNNEI. Written as DNA, the CDR3 is TGTGCCAGCAGGAGGCTAGCGGGAGTTTACGAGCAGTACTTC. It is translated as CASRRLAGVYEQYF.

This clone was observed a handful of times. V and J are TRBV28 and TRBJ2-5, with D perhaps TRBD2 (5 bases). The V gene lost 7 bases and the J gene lost 4 bases, with 19 bases spanning the gap. From germline, CDR1 is MDHEN and CDR2 SYDVKM. The CDR3 covers 15 residues. The CDR3 bases are TGTGCCAGCATCCCGCGAGAAGGTACTAGAGAGACCCAGTACTTC. Amino acid sequence: CASIPREGTRETQYF.

The chain is built from TRBV27 and TRBJ2-6; perhaps TRBD1 as D (5 bases). The CDR3 loop spans 14 amino acids. Looked up from germline, CDR1 is MNHEY and CDR2 is SMNVEV (reference sequence). The V end lost 7 bases, the J end lost 1 base, and 8 bases lay between the germline ends. CDR3 DNA sequence: TGTGCCAGCAATGCAGGGTCTGGGGCCAACGTCCTGACTTTC. Encoded protein: CASNAGSGANVLTF.

Written as DNA, the CDR3 is TGTGCCTCCCGCCCCCAGGGCTGGGACCAAGAGACCCAGTACTTC. Translation: CASRPQGWDQETQYF. J is TRBJ2-5 and V is TRBV6-5, with D maybe TRBD1 (5 bases). The CDR3 has 15 amino acids. CDR1 and CDR2 (germline): MNHEY, SVGAGI. Trimming removed 11 bases from V and 0 bases from J, with 19 bases in between.

The rearrangement joins TRBV28 to TRBJ1-1; 12 positions match TRBD1. V dropped 5 bases and J dropped 7; count of bases not matched to a gene: 8. Germline CDR1 and CDR2: MDHEN and SYDVKM. There are 15 residues in the CDR3. The CDR3 nucleotides read TGTGCCAGCAGTAGCCCGGGACAGGGGGCTGGTGAAGCTTTCTTT. As protein: CASSSPGQGAGEAFF.

This chain joins TRBV15 and TRBJ1-2; no reliable D call. Trimming removed 0 bases at V and 2 bases at J, with 7 bases between. This CDR3 has 14 residues. Looked up from germline, CDR1 is LNHNV and CDR2 is YYDKDF (reference sequence). CDR3 bases: TGTGCCACCAGCAGAGATTCGGCGAACTATGGCTACACCTTC. It is translated as CATSRDSANYGYTF.

This chain joins TRBV5-1 and TRBJ2-3; D call uncertain. Trimming removed 1 base at V and 2 bases at J, with 11 bases between. This CDR3 has 15 amino acids. Germline CDR1 reads SGHRS; CDR2 reads YFSETQ. The chain's CDR3 is CASSLIRRDTDTQYF. Written as DNA, the CDR3 is TGCGCCAGCAGCTTGATCCGTCGAGACACAGATACGCAGTATTTT.

Here the CDR3 DNA reads TGTGCCAGTCTCACTGGAGGTGAGACCCAGTACTTC. Its translation: CASLTGGETQYF. The rearrangement joins TRBV19 to TRBJ2-5, with D possibly TRBD2 on 5 matching bases. The CDR3 spans 12 residues. Trimming removed 8 bases at V and 5 bases at J, with 12 bases between. Germline V lookup: CDR1 LNHDA, CDR2 SQIVND (reference sequence).

This chain joins TRBV30 and TRBJ1-6; D perhaps matches TRBD1 (5 bases). This CDR3 comprises 13 residues. V shed 2 bases and J shed 10 bases, with 12 bases lying between them. Germline CDR1 and CDR2: GTSNPN and SVGIG (reference sequence). CDR3 DNA sequence: TGTGCCTGGAGTCCCTTGCCAGGGTCACCCCTCCACTTT. It codes for CAWSPLPGSPLHF.

This chain connects TRBV14 to TRBJ1-2; D unclear. The CDR3 runs 16 residues. The germline gives CDR1 SGHDN, CDR2 FVKESK. Trimming left V 4 bases short and J 4 bases short, with 19 bases between. CDR3 protein: CASSPPRAHLGYGYTF. The CDR3 DNA follows: TGTGCCAGCAGCCCGCCGAGGGCCCATTTAGGCTATGGCTACACCTTC.

The V and J genes are TRBV28 and TRBJ2-3, with 10 bases matching TRBD2. The V gene's germline CDR1 is MDHEN and CDR2 SYDVKM. The V gene end was trimmed by 4 bases and the J gene end by 4 bases; junction bases not matched to a gene: 11. CDR3 size: 17 residues. The CDR3 sequence: CASSYPGDSGGADTQYF. For the CDR3, the DNA is TGTGCCAGCAGTTATCCCGGGGACAGCGGGGGGGCAGATACGCAGTATTTT. Filled out from reference TRBV28 and TRBJ2-3, the complete variable domain reads DVKVTQSSRYLVKRTGEKVFLECVQDMDHENMFWYRQDPGLGLRLIYFSYDVKMKEKGDIPEGYSVSREKKERFSLILESASTNQTSMYLCASSYPGDSGGADTQYFGPGTRLTVL.

There are a few counts of this clone. The V gene is TRBV9, the J gene TRBJ1-2, with a weak D call TRBD1 (5 bases). The V gene's germline CDR1 is SGDLS and CDR2 YYNGEE. V dropped 4 bases and J dropped 0 bases, with 16 bases sitting between them. CDR3 length: 16 residues. CDR3 nucleotide sequence: TGTGCCAGCAGCCCCCTTCTCGGGGCTACTAACTATGGCTACACCTTC. Translated: CASSPLLGATNYGYTF.

V usage is TRBV7-9 and J usage is TRBJ2-1; no clear D. Trimming left V 5 bases short and J 0 bases short, with 5 bases between. Germline V lookup: CDR1 SEHNR, CDR2 FQNEAQ (reference sequence). This CDR3 comprises 13 residues. CDR3 bases: TGTGCCAGCAGCCTTCCCTCCTACAATGAGCAGTTCTTC. Its translation is CASSLPSYNEQFF.

The chain employs TRBV7-6 and TRBJ1-2; TRBD1 agrees at 10 bases. This CDR3 is built from 16 residues. Germline-derived CDR1 and CDR2 are SGHVS and FNYEAQ. Trimming at V came to 0 bases and at J to 4 bases, leaving 5 bases not matched to a gene. This CDR3 is CASSLARTGGGYGYTF. The DNA for the CDR3 is TGTGCCAGCAGCTTAGCACGGACAGGGGGTGGCTATGGCTACACCTTC.

The table lists this clone with a count of one. This chain connects TRBV7-6 to TRBJ1-2; D gene uncertain. The CDR3 length is 12 residues. CDR1 and CDR2 (germline): SGHVS, FNYEAQ. Between the trimmed V and J ends, which lost 5 bases and 1 base, there was a span of 5 bases. The chain's CDR3 is CASSAGNYGYTF. In nucleotides, the CDR3 is TGTGCCAGCAGCGCCGGTAACTATGGCTACACCTTC.

The chain joins TRBV6-4 to TRBJ1-2; D call uncertain. V was clipped by 0 bases and J by 3 bases, with 17 bases between them. This CDR3 is built from 17 residues. Per the germline V gene, CDR1 is MRHNA and CDR2 is SNTAGT. The CDR3 DNA sequence: TGTGCCAGCAGTGACTCTCCGGCAGGACCTGATTACTATGGCTACACCTTC. It encodes CASSDSPAGPDYYGYTF.

V and J are TRBV27 and TRBJ2-2, with 11 bases lining up with TRBD2. The CDR3 loop spans 17 amino acids. The germline V gene encodes CDR1 MNHEY and CDR2 SMNVEV (reference sequence). The J segment lost 2 bases and the V segment lost 6 bases, leaving 8 bases of the junction unmatched. The CDR3: CASSRLLAGANTGELFF. The CDR3 DNA reads TGTGCCAGCAGCCGCTTACTAGCGGGGGCTAACACCGGGGAGCTGTTTTTT.

This clone was counted between two and nine times. The chain links TRBV7-9 to TRBJ2-7; D tentatively fits TRBD1 or TRBD2 (5 bases each). Trimming stripped 5 bases from V and 5 bases from J, with 10 bases between. CDR1 and CDR2 (germline): SEHNR, FQNEAQ (reference sequence). There are 12 residues in the CDR3. The CDR3 DNA reads as TGTGCCAGCAGCGCGAGGGGCGACGAGCAGTACTTC. It is translated as CASSARGDEQYF.

V gene TRBV3-1 (or the pseudogene TRBV3-2) combines with J gene TRBJ1-1; D uncertain. Germline loops: CDR1 LGHDT, CDR2 YNNKEL (reference sequence). This CDR3 is built from 15 residues. With 4 bases removed from V and 5 bases from J, the gap between germline ends came to 17 bases. The CDR3 region is CASSPRTQTRTEAFF. The CDR3 nucleotides read TGTGCCAGCAGCCCTCGGACTCAAACGAGGACTGAAGCTTTCTTT.

This clone came up once. This rearrangement joins TRBV27 to TRBJ1-5, with D unresolved. CDR3 length: 13 residues. V lost 3 bases and J 7 bases, leaving 10 bases between the germline ends. In germline, CDR1 is MNHEY, CDR2 SMNVEV (reference sequence). CDR3 in DNA: TGTGCCAGCAGTTTCGGAGCGGTGCAGCCCCAGCATTTT. It is translated as CASSFGAVQPQHF.

The chain joins TRBV5-8 to TRBJ2-5; D is unclear. This CDR3 contains 13 residues. Germline CDR1 reads SGHTS; CDR2 reads YDEGEE. V shed 4 bases and J shed 5 bases, with 12 bases lying between them. Written as DNA, the CDR3 is TGTGCCAGCAGCCGGCAGATCGGGGAGACCCAGTACTTC. It yields the protein CASSRQIGETQYF.

The rearrangement uses TRBV9 and TRBJ1-3; D unresolved. The CDR3 length is 14 residues. The germline CDR1 and CDR2 sequences are SGDLS and YYNGEE. Trimming cost V 4 bases and J 4 bases, with 12 bases left between them. The CDR3 loop is CASSFSDYGNTIYF. The CDR3 DNA sequence: TGTGCCAGCAGCTTCTCTGATTACGGAAACACCATATATTTT.

This clone was counted only a few times. This rearrangement joins TRBV11-2 to TRBJ2-1; 8 nucleotides align to TRBD1. Germline assignment: CDR1 SGHAT and CDR2 FQNNGV. This CDR3 is built from 15 residues. With 4 bases clipped from V and 1 base from J, the junction kept 3 bases outside the gene matches. The CDR3 region is CASSSDRGSYNEQFF. For the CDR3, the DNA is TGTGCCAGCAGCTCTGACAGGGGTTCCTACAATGAGCAGTTCTTC.

V gene TRBV28 combines with J gene TRBJ1-2, with TRBD1 matching over 7 bases. The CDR3 is made up of 14 amino acids. Germline V lookup: CDR1 MDHEN, CDR2 SYDVKM. Trimming took 5 bases from V and 1 from J; bases not matched to a gene: 4. CDR3 in amino acids: CASSPRQGNYGYTF. The CDR3 region has the DNA TGTGCCAGCAGTCCACGACAGGGTAACTATGGCTACACCTTC.

The chain couples TRBV19 to TRBJ1-5; D perhaps matches TRBD1 (6 bases). Looked up from germline, CDR1 is LNHDA and CDR2 is SQIVND (reference sequence). Trimming took 4 bases from V and 10 from J, leaving 17 bases between them. CDR3 size: 14 residues. CDR3 sequence reads: CASSTFGGPPPQHF. As DNA, the CDR3 is TGTGCCAGTAGTACGTTCGGGGGCCCTCCTCCCCAGCATTTT.

V gene TRBV27 combines with J gene TRBJ1-6; TRBD1 matches 8 bases. The germline CDR1 and CDR2 sequences are MNHEY and SMNVEV (reference sequence). The CDR3 totals 16 residues. V shed 3 bases and J 7 bases; nucleotides not matched to a gene: 8. CDR3 region: CASSFGQGGRNSPLHF. The CDR3 DNA sequence: TGTGCCAGCAGTTTTGGACAGGGCGGTAGGAATTCACCCCTCCACTTT.

V gene TRBV27 combines with J gene TRBJ2-7; possible D gene TRBD1, 5 bases. This CDR3 contains 13 residues. Trimming cost V 6 bases and J 1 base, with 10 bases left between them. Germline V gives CDR1 MNHEY, CDR2 SMNVEV (reference sequence). Written as DNA, the CDR3 is TGTGCCAGCAGCTCTACAGGTTCCTACGAGCAGTACTTC. Translated, it gives CASSSTGSYEQYF.